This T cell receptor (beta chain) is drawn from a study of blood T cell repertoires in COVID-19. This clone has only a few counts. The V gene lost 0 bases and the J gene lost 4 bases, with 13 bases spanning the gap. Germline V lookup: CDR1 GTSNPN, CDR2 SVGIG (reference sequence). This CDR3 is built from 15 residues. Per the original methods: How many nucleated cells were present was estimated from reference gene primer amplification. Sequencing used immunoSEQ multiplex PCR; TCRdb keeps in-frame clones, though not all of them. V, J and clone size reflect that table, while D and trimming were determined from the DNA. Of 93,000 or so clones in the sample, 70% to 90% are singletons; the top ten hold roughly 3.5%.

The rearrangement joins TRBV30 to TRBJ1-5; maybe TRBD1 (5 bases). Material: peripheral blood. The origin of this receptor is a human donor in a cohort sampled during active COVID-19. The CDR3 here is CAWSVQGLPNQPQHF. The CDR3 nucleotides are TGTGCCTGGAGTGTTCAGGGCTTGCCGAATCAGCCCCAGCATTTT.